Below, 19 T cell receptor beta chains from the same sample are listed, as sequenced in a study of T cell repertoires in cytomegalovirus infection. TCRdb processed the reads anew with MiXCR; each CDR3 protein has one entry. The sample holds roughly 120,000 distinct CDR3 sequences, around 9.1% seen once. Their cognate antigens are unknown. Sequencing used PBMCs, sequenced either directly or after in vitro stimulation (not recorded which). The receptors were gathered from a human donor in good health (CMV status not recorded). Some clones in this sample may be carry-over from other donors' samples.

This clonotype was seen a few times. The rearrangement uses TRBV5-1 and TRBJ2-1; TRBD2 aligns across 10 bases. With 4 bases clipped from V and 8 bases from J, the junction kept 9 bases outside the gene matches. This CDR3 is 15 amino acids long. Germline V gene data show CDR1 as SGHRS and CDR2 as YFSETQ. The CDR3 bases are TGCGCCAGCAGCCGTCTAGCGGGAGTCGAAGATGAGCAGTTCTTC. Translating gives CASSRLAGVEDEQFF.

This clonotype appeared a few times. This chain connects TRBV30 to TRBJ2-3; TRBD2 matches at 10 bases. The germline V gene has CDR1 GTSNPN and CDR2 SVGIG (reference sequence). This CDR3 comprises 16 residues. J gave up 2 bases and V 1 base, and 6 bases lay outside the gene matches. The CDR3 nucleotides are TGTGCCTGGAGTGAAGCAGCGGGAGGGCCCACAGATACGCAGTATTTT. It encodes CAWSEAAGGPTDTQYF. Supplemented by reference TRBV30 and TRBJ2-3, the full variable domain reads SQTIHQWPATLVQPVGSPLSLECTVEGTSNPNLYWYRQAAGRGLQLLFYSVGIGQISSEVPQNLSASRPQDRQFILSSKKLLLSDSGFYLCAWSEAAGGPTDTQYFGPGTRLTVL.

This chain connects TRBV6-1 to TRBJ2-2; 7 bases agree with TRBD1. J gave up 6 bases and V 3 bases, and 7 bases lay outside the gene matches. This CDR3 region has 15 residues. Per the germline V gene, CDR1 is MNHNS and CDR2 is SASEGT. The CDR3 protein is CASSDGQGVAGELFF. For the CDR3, the DNA is TGTGCCAGCAGTGACGGTCAGGGGGTGGCCGGGGAGCTGTTTTTT.

This clonotype was seen at least ten times. V gene TRBV7-2 combines with J gene TRBJ2-3; D might be TRBD1 or TRBD2, each matching 6 bases. This CDR3 has 15 amino acids. Germline V gives CDR1 SGHTA, CDR2 FQGNSA. V was shortened by 7 bases and J by 1 base, with 15 bases between the two germline ends. CDR3 loop: CASTDPRGGTDTQYF. The CDR3 DNA follows: TGTGCCAGCACCGATCCGAGGGGGGGCACAGATACGCAGTATTTT.

The V gene is TRBV27, the J gene TRBJ2-1; maybe TRBD2 (8 bases). From germline, CDR1 is MNHEY and CDR2 SMNVEV (reference sequence). The CDR3 extends over 18 amino acids. Trimming took 6 bases from V and 0 from J, leaving 21 bases between them. The CDR3 sequence: CASSLQGPGGGSYNEQFF. In DNA, the CDR3 is TGTGCCAGCAGCCTACAGGGGCCCGGGGGGGGCTCCTACAATGAGCAGTTCTTC.

Many counts were recorded for this clonotype. The V and J genes are TRBV7-2 and TRBJ2-1; 7 bases line up with TRBD2. The CDR3 contains 17 residues. V shed 4 bases and J 4 bases; nucleotides not matched to a gene: 13. Germline V gene sequence: CDR1 SGHTA, CDR2 FQGNSA. This CDR3 is CASSSGVLAAIYNEQFF. Written as DNA, the CDR3 is TGTGCCAGCAGCTCTGGCGTCCTAGCGGCCATTTACAATGAGCAGTTCTTC.

Only a few counts were recorded for this clonotype. The chain links TRBV15 to TRBJ1-4, with D uncertain. The V end was cut by 1 base, the J end by 8 bases, with 8 bases between. Germline values: CDR1 LNHNV, CDR2 YYDKDF (reference sequence). The CDR3 is made up of 13 amino acids. CDR3 nucleotide sequence: TGTGCCACCAGCAGAGTCCTCTCCGAAAAACTGTTTTTT. Its translation: CATSRVLSEKLFF.

This rearrangement joins TRBV9 to TRBJ2-7; D gene uncertain. This CDR3 is 16 amino acids long. Trimming stripped 0 bases from V and 2 bases from J, with 15 bases between. CDR1 is SGDLS and CDR2 is YYNGEE in the germline V gene. DNA of the CDR3: TGTGCCAGCAGCGTAGATGGTTCTTTAAAAACCTACGAGCAGTACTTC. Its translation: CASSVDGSLKTYEQYF.

This clonotype was detected ten times or more. The chain employs TRBV7-2 and TRBJ2-7; 9 nucleotides agree with TRBD2. This CDR3 is built from 18 residues. Per the germline V gene, CDR1 is SGHTA and CDR2 is FQGNSA. J gave up 4 bases and V 0 bases, and 13 bases lay outside the gene matches. The CDR3 reads CASSLALPGSGRIYEQYF. CDR3 sequence (DNA): TGTGCCAGCAGCTTAGCGCTCCCCGGGAGCGGGAGGATATACGAGCAGTACTTC.

This clonotype occurred many times. This rearrangement joins TRBV7-2 to TRBJ1-4, with D possibly TRBD1 on 6 matching bases. V was shortened by 5 bases and J by 6 bases, with 13 bases between the two germline ends. Germline loops: CDR1 SGHTA, CDR2 FQGNSA. The CDR3 is made up of 14 amino acids. CDR3 loop: CASSPGDPYEKLFF. Written as DNA, the CDR3 is TGTGCCAGCAGCCCAGGGGACCCTTATGAAAAACTGTTTTTT.

The chain recombines TRBV10-3 with TRBJ2-1; 8 bases are a match to TRBD2. The CDR3 sequence is 14 residues long. With V trimmed by 8 bases and J by 4 bases, 7 bases remained unmatched. In germline, CDR1 is ENHRY, CDR2 SYGVKD. In nucleotides, the CDR3 is TGTGCCATCGGAGCGGGAGTTAGATACAATGAGCAGTTCTTC. Protein sequence: CAIGAGVRYNEQFF.

This clonotype was counted between two and nine times. The chain combines TRBV7-4 with TRBJ2-1, with 10 bases that match TRBD1. The CDR3 is 17 amino acids. V shed 2 bases, J shed 7 bases, and the junction held 11 bases outside the gene matches. In germline, CDR1 is SGHVT, CDR2 SQSDAQ. The CDR3 coding sequence is TGTGCCAGCAGCTTACCCTGGGGGACAGGGGAGGGGAATGAGCAGTTCTTC. It codes for CASSLPWGTGEGNEQFF.

This sequence joins TRBV10-3 and TRBJ1-3, with a tentative D call TRBD1 (5 bases). Per the germline V gene, CDR1 is ENHRY and CDR2 is SYGVKD. This CDR3 has 13 amino acids. V lost 3 bases to trimming and J lost 3 bases, with 6 bases between them. The CDR3 spells CAISEGHGNTIYF. The CDR3 DNA follows: TGTGCCATCAGTGAAGGACATGGAAACACCATATATTTT.

The chain carries TRBV27 and TRBJ1-2, with 11 nucleotides matching TRBD1. CDR3 size: 15 residues. Looked up from germline, CDR1 is MNHEY and CDR2 is SMNVEV (reference sequence). The ends lost 5 bases at V and 4 bases at J; junction bases unmatched: 6. The CDR3 coding sequence is TGTGCCAGCAGTGTAATTGGGACAGGGGGCTATGGCTACACCTTC. Protein: CASSVIGTGGYGYTF.

The chain links TRBV28 to TRBJ2-7; TRBD2 matches at 8 bases. There are 14 residues in the CDR3. CDR1 and CDR2 from the germline V gene are MDHEN and SYDVKM. J was trimmed by 2 bases and V by 5 bases; bases with no gene match: 5. CDR3 residues: CASSTRGGPYEQYF. DNA of the CDR3: TGTGCCAGCAGTACCCGCGGGGGGCCCTACGAGCAGTACTTC.

This clonotype showed up many times. The V and J genes are TRBV7-6 and TRBJ1-1, with TRBD1 identical over 12 bases. The trim removed 5 bases at V and 0 bases at J, leaving 7 bases unmatched. Germline V CDR1 and CDR2: SGHVS, FNYEAQ. There are 17 residues in the CDR3. The CDR3 region has the DNA TGTGCCAGCAGCCCGGGGACAGGGGGCGGAATGAACACTGAAGCTTTCTTT. Its protein product is CASSPGTGGGMNTEAFF.

The rearrangement uses TRBV12-3 or TRBV12-4 and TRBJ2-3; D might be TRBD2 (5 bases). The CDR3 length is 16 residues. V lost 6 bases to trimming and J lost 5 bases, with 21 bases between them. The CDR3 bases are TGTGCCAGCAGACCCCTTGGCGGGCCAAGGAGAGATACGCAGTATTTT. This translates into CASRPLGGPRRDTQYF.

Ten or more counts support this clonotype. V gene TRBV7-2 combines with J gene TRBJ2-3; D gene ambiguous. The CDR3 covers 15 residues. Germline V gene sequence: CDR1 SGHTA, CDR2 FQGNSA. The V gene lost 5 bases and the J gene lost 4 bases, with 16 bases spanning the gap. This CDR3 reads CASSPVSPRSDTQYF. The DNA for the CDR3 is TGTGCCAGCAGCCCCGTGAGCCCACGGTCAGATACGCAGTATTTT. Drawing the rest from reference TRBV7-2 and TRBJ2-3, the complete variable domain is GAGVSQSPSNKVTEKGKDVELRCDPISGHTALYWYRQSLGQGLEFLIYFQGNSAPDKSGLPSDRFSAERTGGSVSTLTIQRTQQEDSAVYLCASSPVSPRSDTQYFGPGTRLTVL.

The rearrangement joins TRBV29-1 to TRBJ2-1, with D perhaps matching TRBD1 or TRBD2 (5 bases each). V was trimmed by 7 bases and J by 4 bases, leaving 14 bases between them. In germline, CDR1 is SQVTM, CDR2 ANQGSEA. This CDR3 is 13 amino acids long. The CDR3 is CSGGGGAYNEQFF. The CDR3 region has the DNA TGCAGCGGAGGTGGGGGAGCATACAATGAGCAGTTCTTC.